This passage covers 10 T cell receptor beta chains from one sample sequenced in a study of Tregs in tolerant kidney transplant recipients. Only in-frame clones appear in the TCRdb table, and some are missing; sequencing was by immunoSEQ multiplex PCR. In total, the table holds roughly 50,000 clones. The sequencing here drew on CD4+ T cells from blood, taken before the transplant. The receptors stem from a human donor who received a combined kidney and bone marrow transplant.

To note about this clone: The read terminates 3 residues ahead of where the CDR3 ends, so the germline J gene completes it. The genes are TRBV5-1 and TRBJ1-2, with D tentatively TRBD1 (5 bases). Germline V gives CDR1 SGHRS, CDR2 YFSETQ. This CDR3 is built from 14 residues. V dropped 4 bases and J dropped 4 bases, with 14 bases sitting between them. The CDR3 spells CASSLMQQGYGYTF. The covered CDR3 bases are TGCGCCAGCAGCCTAATGCAGCAGGGCTATGGC.

Note on this clone: The CDR3 is cut off 3 residues early in the read; its end comes from the germline J gene. The chain links TRBV29-1 to TRBJ2-7, with 8 bases matching TRBD1. CDR3 length equals 15 residues. Per germline, CDR1 SQVTM and CDR2 ANQGSEA. V was pared by 7 bases and J by 2 bases, with 13 bases of the junction left unmatched. CDR3 loop: CSAIPTGVGPYEQYF. CDR3 DNA (partial): TGCAGCGCCATCCCGACAGGGGTCGGCCCCTACGAG.

The CDR3 region is CASAVLARTSSTDTQYF. Incomplete CDR3 DNA: TGTGCCAGCGCAGTCCTAGCCAGAACCTCTAGCACAGATACG. The gene calls are TRBV6-2 or TRBV6-3 and TRBJ2-3; TRBD2 is a possible D gene (5 bases). Read sequence stops 3 residues before the CDR3 end, and the germline J gene provides the missing end. The CDR3 spans 17 residues. Per the germline V gene, CDR1 is MNHEY and CDR2 is SVGEGT. V was pared by 8 bases and J by 0 bases, with 21 bases between.

A remark on this clone: The CDR3 is cut off 3 residues early in the read; its end comes from the germline J gene. V and J are TRBV30 and TRBJ1-4, with 7 bases fitting TRBD1. The CDR3 length is 16 residues. CDR1 is GTSNPN and CDR2 is SVGIG in the germline V gene (reference sequence). Trimming took 0 bases from V and 5 from J; bases not matched to a gene: 9. CDR3 bases read: TGTGCCTGGAGTGTAGGGGTAGCAGGGGGGAATGAAAAA. It translates to CAWSVGVAGGNEK. The complete CDR3 reads CAWSVGVAGGNEKLFF. Drawing the rest from reference TRBV30 and TRBJ1-4, the complete variable domain is SQTIHQWPATLVQPVGSPLSLECTVEGTSNPNLYWYRQAAGRGLQLLFYSVGIGQISSEVPQNLSASRPQDRQFILSSKKLLLSDSGFYLCAWSVGVAGGNEKLFFGSGTQLSVL.

Note on this clone: The CDR3 extends 3 residues past the end of the read, so its final part is completed from the germline J gene. The chain links TRBV30 to TRBJ2-7; 7 positions agree with TRBD1. CDR1 is GTSNPN, CDR2 SVGIG, per germline (reference sequence). The CDR3 has 12 amino acids. With 5 bases clipped from V and 3 bases from J, the junction kept 4 bases outside the gene matches. CDR3 DNA (partial): TGTGCCTGGTCACCAGGGGGCTACGAG. Its translation: CAWSPGGYE. The full CDR3 sequence reads CAWSPGGYEQYF.

On this clone: With the read ending 3 residues before the CDR3 end, the germline J gene is used to fill in that end. The V call is TRBV18, the J call TRBJ1-5, with D possibly TRBD1 on 6 matching bases. V was cut by 2 bases and J by 6 bases, with 20 bases left in between. CDR1 is KGHSH and CDR2 is LQKENI in the germline V gene. The CDR3 is 17 amino acids. The sequenced part of the CDR3 DNA is TGTGCCAGCTCACCAACGCTAAACCAGGGGCAGAGTCAGCCC. It encodes CASSPTLNQGQSQP. The whole CDR3 sequence reads CASSPTLNQGQSQPQHF.

Points on this clone: The read comes to an end 3 residues before the CDR3 does, leaving the germline J gene to fill in the end. The V gene is TRBV19, the J gene TRBJ1-5; tentative D call: TRBD1 (6 bases). Germline V gene data show CDR1 as LNHDA and CDR2 as SQIVND (reference sequence). Trimming left V 3 bases short and J 4 bases short, with 10 bases between. The CDR3 sequence is 14 residues long. Partial CDR3 DNA: TGTGCCAGTAGTATGAGGCAGGGGAATCAGCCC. It encodes CASSMRQGNQP. The full CDR3 sequence reads CASSMRQGNQPQHF. Drawing the rest from reference TRBV19 and TRBJ1-5, the complete variable domain is DGGITQSPKYLFRKEGQNVTLSCEQNLNHDAMYWYRQDPGQGLRLIYYSQIVNDFQKGDIAEGYSVSREKKESFPLTVTSAQKNPTAFYLCASSMRQGNQPQHFGDGTRLSIL.

About this clone itself: The read finishes 3 residues shy of the CDR3 end, and the germline J gene is used to complete it. This sequence joins TRBV18 and TRBJ1-6, with 7 bases matching TRBD1. V shed 0 bases, J shed 5 bases, and the junction held 4 bases outside the gene matches. This CDR3 is 16 amino acids long. Germline loops: CDR1 KGHSH, CDR2 LQKENI. The CDR3: CASSPPSRGNNSPLHF. The covered CDR3 bases are TGTGCCAGCTCACCACCATCCAGGGGGAATAATTCACCC.

As concerns this clone: From the germline J gene comes the end of the CDR3, since the read stops 3 residues before it. V is TRBV18 and J is TRBJ1-2, with no clear D. Germline V lookup: CDR1 KGHSH, CDR2 LQKENI. V dropped 2 bases and J dropped 6 bases, with 13 bases sitting between them. This CDR3 region has 14 residues. The CDR3 DNA, read in part, is TGTGCCAGCTCACCAGGGCCTAACACCCATGGC. Its protein is CASSPGPNTHG. The whole CDR3 reads CASSPGPNTHGYTF.

As to this clone: The read ends 3 residues before the CDR3 terminus; that terminus is restored from the germline J gene. The chain combines TRBV5-1 with TRBJ2-1, with 9 bases that match TRBD2. The germline CDR1 and CDR2 sequences are SGHRS and YFSETQ. V was clipped by 1 base and J by 5 bases; unmatched bases: 7. This CDR3 has 16 amino acids. CDR3: CASSLIPAGGHNEQFF. The sequenced part of the CDR3 DNA is TGCGCCAGCAGCTTGATTCCAGCGGGGGGACACAATGAG. Supplemented by reference TRBV5-1 and TRBJ2-1, the full variable domain reads KAGVTQTPRYLIKTRGQQVTLSCSPISGHRSVSWYQQTPGQGLQFLFEYFSETQRNKGNFPGRFSGRQFSNSRSEMNVSTLELGDSALYLCASSLIPAGGHNEQFFGPGTRLTVL.